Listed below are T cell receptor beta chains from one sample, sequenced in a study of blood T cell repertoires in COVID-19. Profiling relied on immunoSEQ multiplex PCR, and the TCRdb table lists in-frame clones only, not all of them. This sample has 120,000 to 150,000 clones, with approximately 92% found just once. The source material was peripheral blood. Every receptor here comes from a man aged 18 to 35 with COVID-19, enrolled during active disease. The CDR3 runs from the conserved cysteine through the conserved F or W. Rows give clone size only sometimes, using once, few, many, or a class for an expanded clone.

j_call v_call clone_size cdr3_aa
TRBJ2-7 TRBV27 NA CASSSGQGLYYEQYF
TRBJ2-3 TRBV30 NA CAWSVGTGTDTQYF
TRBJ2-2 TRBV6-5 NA CASSRWDRGTGELFF
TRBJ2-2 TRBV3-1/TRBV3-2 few CASSPTSGNTGELFF
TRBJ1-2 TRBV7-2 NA CASSRPGTVNYGYTF
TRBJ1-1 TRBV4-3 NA CASSQELSLNTEAFF
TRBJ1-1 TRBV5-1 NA CASSLTGPNTEAFF
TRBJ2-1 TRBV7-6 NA CASSLGQLSGRKYNEQFF
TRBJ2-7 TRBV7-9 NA CASSLAPKERHEQYF
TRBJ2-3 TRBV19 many CASKSRTGGPDTQYF
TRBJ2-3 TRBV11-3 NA CASSLGVSPDTQYF
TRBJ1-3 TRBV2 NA CASSNPRVSGNTIYF
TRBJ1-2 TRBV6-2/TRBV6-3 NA CASSPSKNYGYTF
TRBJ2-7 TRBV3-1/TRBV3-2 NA CASSQDLTLSYEQYF
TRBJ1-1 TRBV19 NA CASSDRVRAEAFF
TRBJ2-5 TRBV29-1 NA CSVAGRGLAQETQYF
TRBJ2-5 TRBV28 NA CASSLFGRSGETQYF
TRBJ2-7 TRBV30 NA CAWSGRLPAYEQYF
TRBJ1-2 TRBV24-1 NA CATSALTGGVYGYTF
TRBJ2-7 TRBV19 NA CASSILPGQGLGEQYF
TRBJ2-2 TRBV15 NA CATSSPGLVKAGELFF
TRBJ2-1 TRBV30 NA CAWSSRLAAEQFF
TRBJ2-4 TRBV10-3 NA CAISGQGQNIQYF
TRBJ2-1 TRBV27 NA CASSLRVAGGPHEQFF
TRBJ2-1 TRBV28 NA CASSRGTQYNEQFF
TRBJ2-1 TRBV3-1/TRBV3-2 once CASSPGNEQFF
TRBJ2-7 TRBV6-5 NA CASSPPGPQGEQYF
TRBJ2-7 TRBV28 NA CASEIRDEQYF
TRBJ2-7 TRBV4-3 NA CASSQGTGQTYEQYF
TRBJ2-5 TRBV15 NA CATSTPGQGREETQYF
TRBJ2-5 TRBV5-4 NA CASSPPGGQETQYF
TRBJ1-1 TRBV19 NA CASSITVRGPEAFF
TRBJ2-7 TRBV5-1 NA CASSFGQFTYEQYF
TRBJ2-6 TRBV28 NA CASSTLGGAGANVLTF
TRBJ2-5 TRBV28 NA CASRAPPPETQYF